This T cell receptor (beta chain) originates from a study of blood T cell repertoires in COVID-19. Study in general: From the United States, Italy and Spain came samples of acute and convalescent COVID-19. In each case, the material was cDNA or gDNA derived from T cells, B-cell-depleted T cells, or PBMCs.

Germline V gene sequence: CDR1 SGDLS, CDR2 YYNGEE. The V gene lost 0 bases and the J gene lost 2 bases, with 11 bases spanning the gap. The CDR3 runs to 16 residues. Per the study methods: Cell counts per sample came from amplifying reference gene primers. Some clones are missing from TCRdb's copy, which holds only in-frame ones; the method was immunoSEQ multiplex PCR. From that table come the V and J calls and clone size; the DNA was used to work out D and trimming. This table holds about 160,000 clones, about 88% found once. The sequenced sample was peripheral blood. The TCR originated in a man aged 35 to 55 with acute or convalescent COVID-19. The rearrangement joins TRBV9 to TRBJ1-4; a weak D match, TRBD1 (5 bases). The CDR3 here is CASSVDTGGTNEKLFF. The CDR3, as DNA: TGTGCCAGCAGCGTAGACACAGGTGGGACTAATGAAAAACTGTTTTTT.